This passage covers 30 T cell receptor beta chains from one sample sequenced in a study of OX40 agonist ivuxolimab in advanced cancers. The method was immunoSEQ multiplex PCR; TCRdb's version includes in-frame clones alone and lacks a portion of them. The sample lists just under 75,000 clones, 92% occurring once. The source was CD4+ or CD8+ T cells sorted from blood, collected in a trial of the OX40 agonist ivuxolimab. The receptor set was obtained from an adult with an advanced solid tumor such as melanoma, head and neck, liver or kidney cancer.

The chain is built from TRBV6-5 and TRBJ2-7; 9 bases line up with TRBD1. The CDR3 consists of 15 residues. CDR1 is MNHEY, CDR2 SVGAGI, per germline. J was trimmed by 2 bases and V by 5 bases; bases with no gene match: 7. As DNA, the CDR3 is TGTGCCAGCAGTAAAACCGGGACAGGGACCTACGAGCAGTACTTC. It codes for CASSKTGTGTYEQYF.

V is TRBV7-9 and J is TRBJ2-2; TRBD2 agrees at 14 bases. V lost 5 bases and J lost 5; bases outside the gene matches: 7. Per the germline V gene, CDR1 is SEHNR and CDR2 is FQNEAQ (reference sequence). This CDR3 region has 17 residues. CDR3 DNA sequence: TGTGCCAGCAGCCCCAGACTAGCGGGAGGGCAGACCGGGGAGCTGTTTTTT. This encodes CASSPRLAGGQTGELFF.

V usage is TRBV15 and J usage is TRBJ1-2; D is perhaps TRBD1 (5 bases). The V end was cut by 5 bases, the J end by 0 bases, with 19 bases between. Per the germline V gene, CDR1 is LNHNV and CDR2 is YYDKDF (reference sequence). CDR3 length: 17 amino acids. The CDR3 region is CATSERGHLPTNYGYTF. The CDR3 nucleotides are TGTGCCACCAGCGAACGGGGCCACTTGCCTACTAACTATGGCTACACCTTC.

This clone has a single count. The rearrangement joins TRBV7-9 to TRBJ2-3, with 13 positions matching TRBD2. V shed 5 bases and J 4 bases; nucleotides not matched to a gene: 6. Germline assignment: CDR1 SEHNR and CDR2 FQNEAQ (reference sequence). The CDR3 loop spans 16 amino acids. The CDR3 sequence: CASSPGLAGVPDTQYF. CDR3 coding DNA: TGTGCCAGCAGCCCCGGACTAGCGGGAGTCCCAGATACGCAGTATTTT.

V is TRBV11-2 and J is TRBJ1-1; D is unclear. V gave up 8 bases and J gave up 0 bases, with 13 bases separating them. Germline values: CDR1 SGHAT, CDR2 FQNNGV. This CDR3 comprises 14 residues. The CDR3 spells CASLNSRLNTEAFF. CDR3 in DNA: TGTGCCAGCCTAAACTCCAGACTGAACACTGAAGCTTTCTTT.

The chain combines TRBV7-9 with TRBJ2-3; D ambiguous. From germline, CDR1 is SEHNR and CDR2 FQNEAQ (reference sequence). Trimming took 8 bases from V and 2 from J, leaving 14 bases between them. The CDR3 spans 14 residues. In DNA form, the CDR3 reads TGTGCCAGCGGCGCCGGGCTTTCCACAGATACGCAGTATTTT. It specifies CASGAGLSTDTQYF.

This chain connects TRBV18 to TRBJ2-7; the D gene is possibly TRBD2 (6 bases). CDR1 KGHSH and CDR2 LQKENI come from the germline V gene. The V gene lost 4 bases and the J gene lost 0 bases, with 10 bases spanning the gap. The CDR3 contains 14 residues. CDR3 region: CASSQGGSSYEQYF. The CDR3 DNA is TGTGCCAGCTCACAAGGAGGGAGCTCCTACGAGCAGTACTTC.

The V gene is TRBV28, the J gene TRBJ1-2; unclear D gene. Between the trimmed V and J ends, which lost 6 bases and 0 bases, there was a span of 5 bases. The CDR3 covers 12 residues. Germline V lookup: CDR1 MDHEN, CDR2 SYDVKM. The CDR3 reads CASRPSNYGYTF. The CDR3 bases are TGTGCCAGCAGACCATCTAACTATGGCTACACCTTC.

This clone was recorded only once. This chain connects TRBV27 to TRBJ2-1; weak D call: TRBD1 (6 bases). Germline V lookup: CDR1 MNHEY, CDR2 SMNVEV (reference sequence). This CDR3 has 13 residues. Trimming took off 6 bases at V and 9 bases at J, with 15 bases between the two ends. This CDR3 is CASRSISGVEQFF. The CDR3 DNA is TGTGCCAGCAGATCCATTTCAGGGGTTGAGCAGTTCTTC.

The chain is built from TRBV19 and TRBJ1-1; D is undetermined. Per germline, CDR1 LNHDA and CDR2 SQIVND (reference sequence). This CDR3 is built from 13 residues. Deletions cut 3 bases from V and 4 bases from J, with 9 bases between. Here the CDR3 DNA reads TGTGCCAGTAGTATTACACGGGGCACTGAAGCTTTCTTT. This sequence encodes CASSITRGTEAFF.

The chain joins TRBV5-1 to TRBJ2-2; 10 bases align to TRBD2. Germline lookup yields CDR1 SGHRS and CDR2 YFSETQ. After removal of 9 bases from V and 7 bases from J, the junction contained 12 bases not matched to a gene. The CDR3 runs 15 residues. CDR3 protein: CATTKREGQNGELFF. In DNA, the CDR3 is TGCGCCACCACAAAGCGGGAGGGCCAGAACGGGGAGCTGTTTTTT.

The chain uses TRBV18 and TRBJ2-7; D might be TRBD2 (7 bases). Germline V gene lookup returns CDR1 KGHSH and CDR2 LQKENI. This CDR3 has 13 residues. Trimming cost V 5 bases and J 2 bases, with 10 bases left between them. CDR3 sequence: CASSTGGAYEQYF. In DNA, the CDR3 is TGTGCCAGCTCAACGGGGGGCGCCTACGAGCAGTACTTC.

CDR3 nucleotides: TGTGCCAGCAGCTTAGCCAATGCAGGGTTTGGTGAGCAGTTCTTC. Its translation is CASSLANAGFGEQFF. The V gene is TRBV7-7, the J gene TRBJ2-1; tentatively, D is TRBD1 (5 bases). V shed 0 bases and J shed 9 bases, with 15 bases lying between them. There are 15 residues in the CDR3. The germline gives CDR1 SSHAT, CDR2 FNYEAQ (reference sequence).

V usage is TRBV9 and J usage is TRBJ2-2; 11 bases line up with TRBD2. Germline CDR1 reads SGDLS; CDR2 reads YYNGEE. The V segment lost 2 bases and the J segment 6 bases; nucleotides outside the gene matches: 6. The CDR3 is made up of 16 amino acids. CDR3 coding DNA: TGTGCCAGCAGCGTTCCCGGGACTAGCGGATCCGGGGAGCTGTTTTTT. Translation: CASSVPGTSGSGELFF.

CDR3 in amino acids: CASRRTSQGNIQYF. The DNA for the CDR3 is TGTGCCAGCAGGAGGACATCCCAGGGAAACATTCAGTACTTC. V usage is TRBV6-5 and J usage is TRBJ2-4, with TRBD1 as a possible D gene (5 bases). The CDR3 spans 14 residues. Germline CDR1 and CDR2: MNHEY and SVGAGI. Trimming left V 6 bases short and J 6 bases short, with 15 bases between.

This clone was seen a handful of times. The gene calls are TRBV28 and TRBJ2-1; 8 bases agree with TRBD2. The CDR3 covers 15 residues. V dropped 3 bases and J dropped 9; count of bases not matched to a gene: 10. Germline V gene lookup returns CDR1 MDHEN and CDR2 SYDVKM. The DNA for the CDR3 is TGTGCCAGCAGTTTGTTGTCGGGAGGGCCTTCTGAGCAGTTCTTC. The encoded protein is CASSLLSGGPSEQFF.

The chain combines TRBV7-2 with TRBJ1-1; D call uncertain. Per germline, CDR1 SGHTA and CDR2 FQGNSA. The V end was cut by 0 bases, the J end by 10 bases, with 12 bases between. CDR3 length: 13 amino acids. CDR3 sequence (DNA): TGTGCCAGCAGCTTAGCGCTGGAATCGGGAGCTTTCTTT. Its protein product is CASSLALESGAFF.

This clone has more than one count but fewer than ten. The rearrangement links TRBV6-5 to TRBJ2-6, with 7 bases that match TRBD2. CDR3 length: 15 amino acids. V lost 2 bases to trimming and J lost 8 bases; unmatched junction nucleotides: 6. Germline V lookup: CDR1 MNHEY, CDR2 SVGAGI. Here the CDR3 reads CASSYAREGSNVLTF. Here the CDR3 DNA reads TGTGCCAGCAGTTACGCGAGGGAGGGATCCAACGTCCTGACTTTC.

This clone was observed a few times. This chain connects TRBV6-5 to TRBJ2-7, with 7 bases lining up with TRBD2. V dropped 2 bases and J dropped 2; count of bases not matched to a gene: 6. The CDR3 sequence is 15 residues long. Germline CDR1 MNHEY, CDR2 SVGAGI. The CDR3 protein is CASSYGGGGTYEQYF. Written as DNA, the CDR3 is TGTGCCAGCAGTTACGGTGGGGGGGGGACCTACGAGCAGTACTTC.

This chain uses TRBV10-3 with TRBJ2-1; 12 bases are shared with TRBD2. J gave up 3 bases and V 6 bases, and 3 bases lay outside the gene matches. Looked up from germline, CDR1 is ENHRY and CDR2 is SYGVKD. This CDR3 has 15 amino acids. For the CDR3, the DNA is TGTGCCATCAGCCGGACTAGCGGGAACTACAATGAGCAGTTCTTC. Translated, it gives CAISRTSGNYNEQFF.

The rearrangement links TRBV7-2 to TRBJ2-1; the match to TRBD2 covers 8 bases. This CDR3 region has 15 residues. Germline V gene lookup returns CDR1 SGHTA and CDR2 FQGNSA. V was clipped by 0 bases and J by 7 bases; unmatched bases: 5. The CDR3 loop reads CASSLASGTPNEQFF. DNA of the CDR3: TGTGCCAGCAGCTTAGCTAGCGGGACCCCAAATGAGCAGTTCTTC.

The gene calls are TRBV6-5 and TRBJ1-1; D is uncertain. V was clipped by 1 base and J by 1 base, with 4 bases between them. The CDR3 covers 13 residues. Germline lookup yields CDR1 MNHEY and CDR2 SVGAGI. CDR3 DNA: TGTGCCAGCAGTTACTTTGGGAACACTGAAGCTTTCTTT. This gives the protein CASSYFGNTEAFF.

This CDR3 reads CATSRVVLGSTDTQYF. CDR3 coding DNA: TGTGCCACCAGCAGAGTCGTTTTGGGCTCCACAGATACGCAGTATTTT. The J gene is TRBJ2-3, the V gene TRBV15; D not resolved. CDR1 is LNHNV, CDR2 YYDKDF, per germline (reference sequence). The CDR3 has 16 amino acids. Deletions cut 1 base from V and 2 bases from J, with 13 bases between. The whole variable domain, remainder taken from reference TRBV15 and TRBJ2-3, is DAMVIQNPRYQVTQFGKPVTLSCSQTLNHNVMYWYQQKSSQAPKLLFHYYDKDFNNEADTPDNFQSRRPNTSFCFLDIRSPGLGDTAMYLCATSRVVLGSTDTQYFGPGTRLTVL.

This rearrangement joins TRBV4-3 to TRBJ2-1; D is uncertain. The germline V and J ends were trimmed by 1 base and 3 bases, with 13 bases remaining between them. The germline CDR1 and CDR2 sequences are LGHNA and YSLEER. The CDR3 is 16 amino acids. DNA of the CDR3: TGCGCCAGCAGCCAAGTTGGTTATGGGGACTACAATGAGCAGTTCTTC. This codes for CASSQVGYGDYNEQFF.

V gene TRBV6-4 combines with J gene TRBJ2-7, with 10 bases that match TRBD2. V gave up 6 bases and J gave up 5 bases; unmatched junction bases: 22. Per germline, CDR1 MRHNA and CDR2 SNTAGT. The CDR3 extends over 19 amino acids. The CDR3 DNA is TGTGCCAGCAGCCAATTCCAAGGACTAGCGGTATTTGGTTCGGACGAGCAGTACTTC. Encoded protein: CASSQFQGLAVFGSDEQYF.

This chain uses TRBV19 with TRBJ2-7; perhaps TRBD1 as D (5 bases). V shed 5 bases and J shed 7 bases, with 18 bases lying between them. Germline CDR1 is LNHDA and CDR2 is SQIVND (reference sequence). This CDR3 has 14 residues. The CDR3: CASSASRGLEEQYF. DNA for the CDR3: TGTGCCAGTAGTGCTTCAAGGGGATTGGAAGAGCAGTACTTC. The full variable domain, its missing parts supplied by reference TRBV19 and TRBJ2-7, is DGGITQSPKYLFRKEGQNVTLSCEQNLNHDAMYWYRQDPGQGLRLIYYSQIVNDFQKGDIAEGYSVSREKKESFPLTVTSAQKNPTAFYLCASSASRGLEEQYFGPGTRLTVT.

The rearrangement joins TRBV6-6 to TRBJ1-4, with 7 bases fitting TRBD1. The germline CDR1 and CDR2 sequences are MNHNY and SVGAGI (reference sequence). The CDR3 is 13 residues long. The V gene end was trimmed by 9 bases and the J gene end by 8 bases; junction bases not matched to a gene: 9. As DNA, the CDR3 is TGTGCCAGTAAAGGGGGCGCTTGGGAAAAACTGTTTTTT. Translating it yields CASKGGAWEKLFF.

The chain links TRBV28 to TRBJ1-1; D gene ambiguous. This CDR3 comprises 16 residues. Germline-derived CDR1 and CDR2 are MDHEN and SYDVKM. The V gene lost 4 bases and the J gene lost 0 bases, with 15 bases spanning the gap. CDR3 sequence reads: CASSSALTSMNTEAFF. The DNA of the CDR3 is TGTGCCAGCAGTTCAGCCTTAACATCCATGAACACTGAAGCTTTCTTT.

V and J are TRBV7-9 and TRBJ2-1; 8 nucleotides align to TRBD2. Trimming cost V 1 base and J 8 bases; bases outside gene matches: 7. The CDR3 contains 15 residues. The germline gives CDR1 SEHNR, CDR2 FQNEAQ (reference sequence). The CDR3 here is CASSLGGTSQDEQFF. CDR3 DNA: TGTGCCAGCAGCTTAGGTGGGACTAGTCAAGATGAGCAGTTCTTC.

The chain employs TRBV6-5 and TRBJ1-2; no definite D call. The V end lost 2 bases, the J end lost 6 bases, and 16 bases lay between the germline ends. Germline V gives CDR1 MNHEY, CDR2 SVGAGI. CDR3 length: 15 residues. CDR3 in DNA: TGTGCCAGCAGTTACGTGGCGGGCCGGGAAAATGGCTACACCTTC. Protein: CASSYVAGRENGYTF.